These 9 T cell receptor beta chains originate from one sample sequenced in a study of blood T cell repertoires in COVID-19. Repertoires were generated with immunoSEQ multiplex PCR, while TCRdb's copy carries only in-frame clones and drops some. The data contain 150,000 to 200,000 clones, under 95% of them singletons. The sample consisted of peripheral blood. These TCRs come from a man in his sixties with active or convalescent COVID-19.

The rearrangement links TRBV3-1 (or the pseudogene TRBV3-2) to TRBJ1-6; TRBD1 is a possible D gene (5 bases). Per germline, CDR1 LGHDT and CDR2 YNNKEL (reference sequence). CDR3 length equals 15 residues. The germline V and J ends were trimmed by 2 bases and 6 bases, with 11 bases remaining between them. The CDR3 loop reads CASSQLYQGNSPLHF. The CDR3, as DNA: TGTGCCAGCAGCCAACTTTACCAGGGTAATTCACCCCTCCACTTT.

This CDR3 reads CASSPPGETQYF. The CDR3 DNA follows: TGCGCCAGCAGCCCTCCGGGGGAGACCCAGTACTTC. V gene TRBV5-1 combines with J gene TRBJ2-5; D is possibly TRBD2 (5 bases). Germline V gives CDR1 SGHRS, CDR2 YFSETQ. The CDR3 runs 12 residues. Trimming cost V 4 bases and J 5 bases, with 9 bases left between them. Filled out from reference TRBV5-1 and TRBJ2-5, the complete variable domain reads KAGVTQTPRYLIKTRGQQVTLSCSPISGHRSVSWYQQTPGQGLQFLFEYFSETQRNKGNFPGRFSGRQFSNSRSEMNVSTLELGDSALYLCASSPPGETQYFGPGTRLLVL.

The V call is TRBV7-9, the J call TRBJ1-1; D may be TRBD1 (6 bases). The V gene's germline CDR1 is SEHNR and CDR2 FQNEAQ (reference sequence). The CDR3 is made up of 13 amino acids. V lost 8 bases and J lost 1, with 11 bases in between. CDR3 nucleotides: TGTGCCAGCCGGCTGACAGGGAACACTGAAGCTTTCTTT. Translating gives CASRLTGNTEAFF.

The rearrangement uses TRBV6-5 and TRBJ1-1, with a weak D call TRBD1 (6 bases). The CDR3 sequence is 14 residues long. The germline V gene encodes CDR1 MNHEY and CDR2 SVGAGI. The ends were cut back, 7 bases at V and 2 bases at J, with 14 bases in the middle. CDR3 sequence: CASTPGHRNTEAFF. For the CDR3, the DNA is TGTGCCAGCACCCCGGGACACCGAAACACTGAAGCTTTCTTT.

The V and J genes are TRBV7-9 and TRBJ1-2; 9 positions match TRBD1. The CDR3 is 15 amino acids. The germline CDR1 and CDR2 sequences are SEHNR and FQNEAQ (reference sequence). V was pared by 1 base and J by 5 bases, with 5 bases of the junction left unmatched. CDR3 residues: CASSLEDRGRYGYTF. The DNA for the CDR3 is TGTGCCAGCAGCTTAGAGGACAGGGGAAGATATGGCTACACCTTC.

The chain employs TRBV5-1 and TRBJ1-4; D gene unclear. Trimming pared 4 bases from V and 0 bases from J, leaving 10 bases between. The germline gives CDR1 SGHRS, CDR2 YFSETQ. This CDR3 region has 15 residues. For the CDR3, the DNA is TGCGCCAGCAGCACCAGTTCTGCAACTAATGAAAAACTGTTTTTT. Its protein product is CASSTSSATNEKLFF.

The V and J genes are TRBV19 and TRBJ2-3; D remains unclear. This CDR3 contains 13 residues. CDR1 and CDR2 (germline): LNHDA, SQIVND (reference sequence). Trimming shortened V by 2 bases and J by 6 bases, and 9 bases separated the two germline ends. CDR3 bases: TGTGCCAGTAGTATACCCAGGATGGATACGCAGTATTTT. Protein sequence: CASSIPRMDTQYF.

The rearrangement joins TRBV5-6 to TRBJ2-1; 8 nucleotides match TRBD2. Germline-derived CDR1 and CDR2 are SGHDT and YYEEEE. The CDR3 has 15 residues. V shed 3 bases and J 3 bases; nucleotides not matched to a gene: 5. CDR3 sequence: CASSYTSGIYNEQFF. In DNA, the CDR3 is TGTGCCAGCAGCTACACTAGCGGAATCTACAATGAGCAGTTCTTC.

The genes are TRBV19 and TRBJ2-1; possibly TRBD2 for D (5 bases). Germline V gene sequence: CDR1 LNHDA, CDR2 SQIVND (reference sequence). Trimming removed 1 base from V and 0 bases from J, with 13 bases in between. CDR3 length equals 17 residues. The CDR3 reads CASSIGSGRGSYNEQFF. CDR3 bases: TGTGCCAGTAGTATAGGGAGCGGAAGAGGCTCCTACAATGAGCAGTTCTTC.